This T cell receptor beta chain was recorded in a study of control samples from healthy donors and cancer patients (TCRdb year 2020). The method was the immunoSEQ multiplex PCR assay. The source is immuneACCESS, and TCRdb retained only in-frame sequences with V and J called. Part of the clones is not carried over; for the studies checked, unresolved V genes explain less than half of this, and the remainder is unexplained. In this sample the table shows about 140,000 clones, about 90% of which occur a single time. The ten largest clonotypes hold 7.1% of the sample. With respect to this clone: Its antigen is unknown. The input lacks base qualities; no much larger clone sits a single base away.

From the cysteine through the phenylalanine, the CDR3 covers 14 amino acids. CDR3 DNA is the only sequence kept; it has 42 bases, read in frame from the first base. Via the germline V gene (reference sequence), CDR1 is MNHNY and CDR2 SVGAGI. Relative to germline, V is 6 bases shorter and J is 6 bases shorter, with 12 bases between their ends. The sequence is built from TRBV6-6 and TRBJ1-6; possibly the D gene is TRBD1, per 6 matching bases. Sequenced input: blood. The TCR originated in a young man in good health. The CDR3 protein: CASRQGGSNSPLHF. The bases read TGTGCCAGCAGACAGGGAGGCTCTAATTCACCCCTCCACTTT.